The 30 T cell receptor beta chains below were found in one sample sequenced in a study of Ad26.COV2.S vaccination and SARS-CoV-2 variants. Measured with immunoSEQ multiplex PCR; TCRdb has only the in-frame clones, and not every one. Among 400,000 to 450,000 clones listed, around 92% were seen once. The treatment denotes: around 19 received Ad26.COV2.S at low or high dose, single or two shots; about 5 received placebo; per-sample allocation not given. The samples date from day 63 after the first vaccine or placebo injection. Sequencing was performed on peripheral blood, taken in a trial of Ad26.COV2.S vaccine versus placebo. The receptors derive from a person between 18 and 59 years old who received the Ad26.COV2.S COVID-19 vaccine or a placebo.

V usage is TRBV29-1 and J usage is TRBJ2-7; 7 positions match TRBD1. This CDR3 has 11 amino acids. CDR1 SQVTM and CDR2 ANQGSEA come from the germline V gene. CDR3 coding DNA: TGCAGTATTAACAGGGGTAACGAGCAGTACTTC. It translates to CSINRGNEQYF.

The chain employs TRBV18 and TRBJ2-5, with D hard to call. Germline CDR1 is KGHSH and CDR2 is LQKENI. The CDR3 runs to 15 residues. Trimming stripped 3 bases from V and 2 bases from J, with 13 bases between. CDR3 nucleotides: TGTGCCAGCTCACCCTTTTTTAAACATCAAGAGACCCAGTACTTC. Translating gives CASSPFFKHQETQYF.

The gene calls are TRBV14 and TRBJ1-2; D gene uncertain. Germline CDR1 and CDR2: SGHDN and FVKESK. The length of the CDR3 is 19 residues. V was shortened by 0 bases and J by 4 bases, with 24 bases between the two germline ends. In DNA, the CDR3 is TGTGCCAGCAGCCAAGAGTTTTGGTCCGGGGAAGGCCGCGGCTATGGCTACACCTTC. This encodes CASSQEFWSGEGRGYGYTF.

The rearrangement joins TRBV12-3 or TRBV12-4 to TRBJ2-1; unclear D gene. Trimming stripped 1 base from V and 2 bases from J, with 3 bases between. The CDR3 runs 13 residues. The CDR3: CASSLVTYNEQFF. CDR3 in DNA: TGTGCCAGCAGTTTAGTGACCTACAATGAGCAGTTCTTC.

This sequence joins TRBV19 and TRBJ1-5, with D possibly being TRBD1 (6 bases). This CDR3 is 17 amino acids long. Germline CDR1 is LNHDA and CDR2 is SQIVND (reference sequence). The V end lost 7 bases, the J end lost 0 bases, and 19 bases lay between the germline ends. As DNA, the CDR3 is TGTGCCAGTACCCCCGGACAGTGGGGATATAGCAATCAGCCCCAGCATTTT. It codes for CASTPGQWGYSNQPQHF.

This chain joins TRBV19 and TRBJ1-5; 8 bases are shared with TRBD1. The CDR3 length is 16 residues. In germline, CDR1 is LNHDA, CDR2 SQIVND (reference sequence). V was pared by 5 bases and J by 6 bases, with 12 bases of the junction left unmatched. In nucleotides, the CDR3 is TGTGCCAGTAGTTCCGGCCCGGACAGGGCAACTCAGCCCCAGCATTTT. Residues: CASSSGPDRATQPQHF.

The V gene is TRBV2, the J gene TRBJ1-4; no definite D call. The CDR3 is made up of 14 amino acids. Germline-derived CDR1 and CDR2 are SNHLY and FYNNEI. V was cut by 10 bases and J by 0 bases, with 12 bases left in between. In DNA, the CDR3 is TGTGCCACCCAAGGCGCTACAACTAATGAAAAACTGTTTTTT. Its protein product is CATQGATTNEKLFF.

The chain is built from TRBV9 and TRBJ1-4; D gene uncertain. V lost 4 bases to trimming and J lost 7 bases, with 17 bases between them. This CDR3 comprises 15 residues. Germline V gene sequence: CDR1 SGDLS, CDR2 YYNGEE. The CDR3 coding sequence is TGTGCCAGCAGCCCCCGGTCGGAGGAACCTGAAAAACTGTTTTTT. This gives the protein CASSPRSEEPEKLFF.

In its sample, this clone was seen once. This chain links TRBV27 with TRBJ2-7; D possibly corresponds to TRBD1 (5 bases). The CDR3 extends over 15 amino acids. Trimming removed 7 bases from V and 3 bases from J, with 19 bases in between. From germline, CDR1 is MNHEY and CDR2 SMNVEV (reference sequence). The CDR3 DNA reads as TGTGCCAGCACATACCCCAGGGATGCCCTCTACGAGCAGTACTTC. Translation gives CASTYPRDALYEQYF.

This chain joins TRBV2 and TRBJ2-1; D may be TRBD2 (5 bases). Germline-derived CDR1 and CDR2 are SNHLY and FYNNEI. Trimming took 8 bases from V and 0 from J, leaving 14 bases between them. The CDR3 contains 15 residues. The CDR3 protein is CASSAAVSSYNEQFF. CDR3 bases: TGTGCCAGCTCAGCGGCCGTAAGCTCCTACAATGAGCAGTTCTTC.

This rearrangement joins TRBV18 to TRBJ2-3; D might be TRBD2 (5 bases). The germline gives CDR1 KGHSH, CDR2 LQKENI. The ends were cut back, 3 bases at V and 1 base at J, with 11 bases in the middle. The CDR3 consists of 15 residues. This CDR3 reads CASSPPARGTDTQYF. The CDR3 coding sequence is TGTGCCAGCTCACCCCCCGCGCGGGGCACAGATACGCAGTATTTT.

This rearrangement joins TRBV5-1 to TRBJ2-5; no clear D gene. The CDR3 has 16 residues. V lost 4 bases to trimming and J lost 5 bases, with 21 bases between them. Per the germline V gene, CDR1 is SGHRS and CDR2 is YFSETQ. CDR3 residues: CASSPLGQLSGETQYF. The CDR3 region has the DNA TGCGCCAGCAGCCCGTTGGGTCAACTAAGTGGGGAGACCCAGTACTTC. The full variable domain, its missing parts supplied by reference TRBV5-1 and TRBJ2-5, is KAGVTQTPRYLIKTRGQQVTLSCSPISGHRSVSWYQQTPGQGLQFLFEYFSETQRNKGNFPGRFSGRQFSNSRSEMNVSTLELGDSALYLCASSPLGQLSGETQYFGPGTRLLVL.

The genes are TRBV13 and TRBJ2-1; D may correspond to TRBD1 or TRBD2 (6 bases each). This CDR3 is built from 18 residues. With 2 bases removed from V and 1 base from J, the gap between germline ends came to 18 bases. Looked up from germline, CDR1 is PRHDT and CDR2 is FYEKMQ (reference sequence). The CDR3 sequence is CASSLSPGALTSYNEQFF. CDR3 in DNA: TGTGCCAGCAGCTTATCTCCGGGGGCTCTGACTTCCTACAATGAGCAGTTCTTC.

The chain carries TRBV6-6 and TRBJ1-4; TRBD1 matches at 7 bases. The germline V gene has CDR1 MNHNY and CDR2 SVGAGI (reference sequence). This CDR3 is built from 15 residues. V shed 2 bases and J 7 bases; nucleotides not matched to a gene: 7. CDR3 sequence: CASSYAAGGGEKLFF. In DNA form, the CDR3 reads TGTGCCAGCAGTTACGCGGCAGGGGGTGGTGAAAAACTGTTTTTT.

The chain joins TRBV5-1 to TRBJ2-7, with D perhaps matching TRBD2 (6 bases). The V end was cut by 4 bases, the J end by 5 bases, with 25 bases between. Germline assignment: CDR1 SGHRS and CDR2 YFSETQ. CDR3 length equals 17 residues. The CDR3 bases are TGCGCCAGCAGCCCGGGTGGGGGAGGCATCCTAGTTAACGAGCAGTACTTC. It translates to CASSPGGGGILVNEQYF.

This rearrangement joins TRBV2 to TRBJ2-7; 11 bases are a match to TRBD2. Looked up from germline, CDR1 is SNHLY and CDR2 is FYNNEI. The CDR3 length is 14 residues. After removal of 4 bases from V and 4 bases from J, the junction contained 3 bases not matched to a gene. DNA for the CDR3: TGTGCCAGCAGTGCTAGCGGGGGGTGGTACGAGCAGTACTTC. Protein sequence: CASSASGGWYEQYF.

J is TRBJ1-5 and V is TRBV18, with D possibly being TRBD1 (6 bases). V dropped 3 bases and J dropped 4 bases, with 7 bases sitting between them. Germline loops: CDR1 KGHSH, CDR2 LQKENI. There are 13 residues in the CDR3. Written as DNA, the CDR3 is TGTGCCAGCTCACCGGGGGCGAATCAGCCCCAGCATTTT. Its protein product is CASSPGANQPQHF.

The chain joins TRBV6-1 to TRBJ1-1, with D possibly being TRBD1 (6 bases). From germline, CDR1 is MNHNS and CDR2 SASEGT. The CDR3 covers 13 residues. V was clipped by 5 bases and J by 3 bases, with 10 bases between them. The CDR3 bases are TGTGCCAGCAGTTATAGGGGGGACACTGAAGCTTTCTTT. Translated: CASSYRGDTEAFF.

The J gene is TRBJ2-5, the V gene TRBV19; D might be TRBD2 (6 bases). V lost 7 bases to trimming and J lost 9 bases, with 21 bases between them. The germline V gene encodes CDR1 LNHDA and CDR2 SQIVND (reference sequence). This CDR3 comprises 14 residues. The CDR3 is CASKSRDSGVAQYF. The CDR3 DNA follows: TGTGCCAGTAAATCCCGGGACTCGGGGGTGGCCCAGTACTTC.

CDR3 protein: CASSTGLAAYEQYF. DNA for the CDR3: TGCGCCAGCAGCACGGGACTAGCGGCCTACGAGCAGTACTTC. V and J are TRBV5-1 and TRBJ2-7; 11 nucleotides line up with TRBD2. The CDR3 consists of 14 residues. CDR1 and CDR2 (germline): SGHRS, YFSETQ. V dropped 4 bases and J dropped 2; count of bases not matched to a gene: 2.

This clone was counted a single time. The V and J genes are TRBV19 and TRBJ1-1; D might be TRBD1 (5 bases). CDR1 is LNHDA and CDR2 is SQIVND in the germline V gene (reference sequence). V dropped 6 bases and J dropped 0 bases, with 11 bases sitting between them. The CDR3 runs to 14 residues. The CDR3 nucleotides are TGTGCCAGTAGCCCGGGACGGATGAACACTGAAGCTTTCTTT. The encoded protein is CASSPGRMNTEAFF.

This clone appeared a single time. V gene TRBV7-2 combines with J gene TRBJ1-6; TRBD1 matches at 8 bases. The ends lost 2 bases at V and 9 bases at J; junction bases unmatched: 9. This CDR3 contains 16 residues. The germline CDR1 and CDR2 sequences are SGHTA and FQGNSA. CDR3 DNA sequence: TGTGCCAGCAGCTTAACGGGGGGACAGGCTTCTTCACCCCTCCACTTT. This translates into CASSLTGGQASSPLHF.

This rearrangement joins TRBV28 to TRBJ1-2; TRBD1 agrees at 8 bases. The CDR3 spans 16 residues. Germline V gene lookup returns CDR1 MDHEN and CDR2 SYDVKM. The V gene end was trimmed by 5 bases and the J gene end by 3 bases; junction bases not matched to a gene: 11. The CDR3 DNA is TGTGCCAGCAGTCCCCTCGGACAGGGAGGTTACTATGGCTACACCTTC. Protein: CASSPLGQGGYYGYTF.

The chain is built from TRBV4-1 and TRBJ2-1, with 7 bases that match TRBD2. V lost 1 base, J lost 2 bases, and 5 bases stayed unmatched. Germline values: CDR1 MGHRA, CDR2 YSYEKL. The CDR3 is 16 amino acids. This chain's CDR3 is CASSQARGVAYNEQFF. As DNA, the CDR3 is TGCGCCAGCAGCCAAGCCCGGGGGGTGGCCTACAATGAGCAGTTCTTC.

The chain carries TRBV5-1 and TRBJ2-2; no clear D gene. The CDR3 totals 13 residues. CDR1 and CDR2 from the germline V gene are SGHRS and YFSETQ. Trimming took off 2 bases at V and 8 bases at J, with 10 bases between the two ends. CDR3 sequence reads: CASSLRTTGELFF. The CDR3 DNA is TGCGCCAGCAGCTTAAGAACTACAGGGGAGCTGTTTTTT.

This chain connects TRBV7-8 to TRBJ1-2; tentative D call: TRBD1 (6 bases). The germline gives CDR1 SGHVS, CDR2 FQNEAQ. This CDR3 spans 15 amino acids. Deletions cut 5 bases from V and 7 bases from J, with 20 bases between. The CDR3 sequence: CASSPEGQGIRGYTF. DNA for the CDR3: TGTGCCAGCAGCCCGGAGGGGCAGGGGATTCGTGGCTACACCTTC.

The CDR3, as DNA: TGCGCCAGCAGCTACCGGACTAGCGGGGGGGCCATCAATGAGCAGTTCTTC. This sequence encodes CASSYRTSGGAINEQFF. This chain connects TRBV5-1 to TRBJ2-1, with 15 bases aligning to TRBD2. The CDR3 consists of 17 residues. CDR1 SGHRS and CDR2 YFSETQ come from the germline V gene. With 3 bases clipped from V and 6 bases from J, the junction kept 7 bases outside the gene matches.

The chain uses TRBV3-1 (or the pseudogene TRBV3-2) and TRBJ1-1; no reliable D call. Germline CDR1 reads LGHDT; CDR2 reads YNNKEL (reference sequence). The CDR3 is made up of 14 amino acids. The V gene lost 9 bases and the J gene lost 0 bases, with 14 bases spanning the gap. This CDR3 reads CASLNTGLNTEAFF. The CDR3 DNA reads as TGTGCCAGTCTGAATACCGGGTTGAACACTGAAGCTTTCTTT.

V gene TRBV6-5 combines with J gene TRBJ1-1; D not certain. V lost 2 bases to trimming and J lost 0 bases, with 7 bases between them. This CDR3 contains 14 residues. The germline gives CDR1 MNHEY, CDR2 SVGAGI. CDR3 region: CASSYRFMNTEAFF. The CDR3 DNA follows: TGTGCCAGCAGTTACAGGTTCATGAACACTGAAGCTTTCTTT.

The rearrangement joins TRBV12-3 or TRBV12-4 to TRBJ2-7; D gene ambiguous. V was cut by 7 bases and J by 4 bases, with 14 bases left in between. CDR3 size: 13 residues. CDR3 DNA: TGTGCCAGCACCATAGACCGAAAGTACGAGCAGTACTTC. It translates to CASTIDRKYEQYF.